A selection of T cell receptor beta chains follows, all from one sample in a study of blood T cell repertoires in COVID-19. The data were produced by immunoSEQ multiplex PCR, yet TCRdb's version contains in-frame clones alone and is incomplete. Of approximately 210,000 clones in the sample, 82% were seen once. The sequencing sample was made of peripheral blood. These receptor sequences come from a woman older than 75 with acute or convalescent COVID-19. CDR3s include the opening cysteine and the closing phenylalanine or tryptophan. A D gene is named only where the DNA matches it firmly. Expanded clones get a size class; other rows say once, few or many, or leave the size out.

V gene	J gene	D gene	clone size	CDR3 protein	CDR3 DNA
TRBV19	TRBJ1-6	.	.	CASADGAVQYNSPLHF	TGTGCCAGTGCAGACGGAGCGGTTCAGTATAATTCACCCCTCCACTTT
TRBV9	TRBJ1-1	TRBD1	once	CASSVSGQGDTEAFF	TGTGCCAGCAGCGTATCAGGACAGGGGGACACTGAAGCTTTCTTT
TRBV29-1	TRBJ2-3	TRBD2	.	CSVEERGGPDTQYF	TGCAGCGTTGAGGAGCGGGGGGGCCCAGATACGCAGTATTTT
TRBV28	TRBJ2-3	.	.	CASGGLGRELRDTQYF	TGTGCCAGCGGCGGACTTGGGCGGGAACTTAGAGATACGCAGTATTTT
TRBV7-9	TRBJ2-7	.	.	CASSSQGPEQYF	TGTGCCAGCAGCTCTCAGGGCCCCGAGCAGTACTTC
TRBV15	TRBJ2-7	.	.	CATSRDPTGYEQYF	TGTGCCACCAGCAGAGATCCGACAGGCTACGAGCAGTACTTC
TRBV5-1	TRBJ2-6	TRBD1	.	CASSLAGTGGYLGANVLTF	TGCGCCAGCAGCTTGGCCGGGACAGGGGGCTATCTGGGGGCCAACGTCCTGACTTTC
TRBV5-1	TRBJ1-6	.	.	CASSREGSSYNSPLHF	TGCGCCAGCAGCCGGGAGGGGAGCTCCTATAATTCACCCCTCCACTTT
TRBV6-6	TRBJ2-1	.	.	CASRLQGVSYNEQFF	TGTGCCAGCAGACTACAGGGAGTCTCCTACAATGAGCAGTTCTTC
TRBV19	TRBJ1-2	TRBD1	.	CASTTTGDYGYTF	TGTGCCAGTACCACGACAGGGGACTATGGCTACACCTTC
TRBV6-2/TRBV6-3	TRBJ1-2	TRBD1	.	CASSRSTGFNYGYTF	TGTGCCAGCAGCCGTTCGACAGGGTTCAACTATGGCTACACCTTC
TRBV6-5	TRBJ2-7	TRBD1	.	CASSYSTGVRDEQYF	TGTGCCAGCAGTTACTCGACAGGGGTGAGAGACGAGCAGTACTTC
TRBV11-2	TRBJ1-3	.	.	CASTPLLRGHPYF	TGTGCCAGCACCCCGCTACTTAGGGGCCACCCGTATTTT
TRBV5-1	TRBJ1-6	TRBD1	.	CASSLARGQGSPLHF	TGCGCCAGCAGCTTGGCCAGGGGGCAGGGGTCACCCCTCCACTTT
TRBV18	TRBJ2-7	.	.	CASSPYSHSYEQYF	TGTGCCAGCTCACCCTACTCCCACTCCTACGAGCAGTACTTC
TRBV19	TRBJ2-2	TRBD2	.	CASTPTPGLTGELFF	TGTGCCAGCACCCCTACCCCGGGACTAACCGGGGAGCTGTTTTTT
TRBV19	TRBJ2-7	.	once	CASSAGPTYEQYF	TGTGCCAGTAGTGCAGGTCCCACCTACGAGCAGTACTTC
TRBV5-6	TRBJ1-2	.	.	CASSSIGTWDGYTF	TGTGCCAGCAGCTCCATAGGGACTTGGGATGGCTACACCTTC
TRBV19	TRBJ1-2	TRBD1	few	CASSDRGGEDYGYTF	TGTGCCAGTTCGGACAGGGGGGGTGAGGACTATGGCTACACCTTC
TRBV9	TRBJ2-7	.	.	CASSVFRGGPSSYEQYF	TGTGCCAGCAGCGTCTTTAGGGGGGGGCCCTCATCCTACGAGCAGTACTTC
TRBV7-2	TRBJ2-1	TRBD1	.	CASSYRQGSNEQFF	TGTGCCAGCAGCTATCGACAGGGCAGCAATGAGCAGTTCTTC
TRBV5-1	TRBJ1-2	.	few	CASADSIANYGYTF	TGCGCCAGCGCCGACAGTATAGCTAACTATGGCTACACCTTC
TRBV7-3	TRBJ2-7	TRBD1	.	CASSSTGSSTEQYF	TGTGCCAGCAGCTCGACAGGGAGCTCTACGGAGCAGTACTTC
TRBV3-1/TRBV3-2	TRBJ1-1	.	.	CASSLRAGSRNTEAFF	TGTGCCAGCAGCCTCCGGGCGGGCAGTAGGAACACTGAAGCTTTCTTT